Shown below are 32 T cell receptor beta chains from a single sample sequenced in a study of vaccination and CD4 T cells after COVID-19. Treatment: approximately nine-day PBMC culture with coronavirus spike peptide pools or control peptides (ViraFEST assay). The unexposed donor provided CD4+ T cells, which were taken before the COVID-19 pandemic (2011-2018). No antigen has been assigned to these receptors. Sequence data for DNA of cultured CD4+ T cells were generated by the Oncomine TCR Beta short-read assay. TCRdb itself ran the PCR reads through MiXCR, one entry per CDR3 protein. The table includes several thousand distinct CDR3 sequences, 30% to 40% detected once. The sequencing input was CD4+ T cells from blood, cultured in vitro. The receptors shown here come from a human donor in good health.

The chain couples TRBV4-3 to TRBJ1-4; D unresolved. Trimming left V 8 bases short and J 8 bases short, with 15 bases between. CDR1 LGHNA and CDR2 YSLEER come from the germline V gene. There are 13 residues in the CDR3. The CDR3 region has the DNA TGCGCCAGCGGTCCGAGGGTCTTCGAAAAACTGTTTTTT. Protein product: CASGPRVFEKLFF.

This clonotype has only a few counts. This chain uses TRBV20-1 with TRBJ2-1; 7 nucleotides align to TRBD1. CDR3 length: 16 residues. V was clipped by 0 bases and J by 1 base; unmatched bases: 6. Germline V lookup: CDR1 DFQATT, CDR2 SNEGSKA (reference sequence). The CDR3: CSAREGAGGSYNEQFF. CDR3 sequence (DNA): TGCAGTGCTAGAGAGGGTGCAGGGGGTTCCTACAATGAGCAGTTCTTC.

In this sample, this clonotype turned up a few times. The chain is built from TRBV6-5 and TRBJ1-2; D ambiguous. Germline loops: CDR1 MNHEY, CDR2 SVGAGI. The V and J ends lost 0 bases and 8 bases respectively, with 13 bases between them. CDR3 length equals 14 residues. CDR3 amino acids: CASSYSGGQRGYTF. CDR3 DNA: TGTGCCAGCAGTTACTCTGGCGGGCAGAGAGGCTACACCTTC.

The chain employs TRBV2 and TRBJ2-2, with unresolved D. V lost 0 bases and J lost 7, with 12 bases in between. This CDR3 has 15 amino acids. Germline V lookup: CDR1 SNHLY, CDR2 FYNNEI. The CDR3 spells CASSEAAVTNGELFF. The CDR3, as DNA: TGTGCCAGCAGTGAAGCGGCGGTCACGAACGGGGAGCTGTTTTTT.

J is TRBJ2-7 and V is TRBV20-1, with D hard to call. Trimming stripped 4 bases from V and 0 bases from J, with 13 bases between. Germline-derived CDR1 and CDR2 are DFQATT and SNEGSKA (reference sequence). The CDR3 contains 14 residues. The CDR3 region has the DNA TGCAGTGCTACCGGATTAATTGGCTCCTACGAGCAGTACTTC. The encoded protein is CSATGLIGSYEQYF.

J is TRBJ1-1 and V is TRBV4-1, with D hard to call. Trimming took off 6 bases at V and 11 bases at J, with 10 bases between the two ends. This CDR3 has 10 residues. Germline V gene data show CDR1 as MGHRA and CDR2 as YSYEKL. CDR3: CASSGQRAFF. CDR3 sequence (DNA): TGCGCCAGCAGTGGGCAGAGGGCTTTCTTT.

This chain joins TRBV2 and TRBJ1-1; D not certain. From germline, CDR1 is SNHLY and CDR2 FYNNEI. Trimming shortened V by 6 bases and J by 8 bases, and 16 bases separated the two germline ends. The CDR3 spans 13 residues. In DNA form, the CDR3 reads TGTGCCAGCAGCGCTTATGAGAGTGGGGAAGCTTTCTTT. Translation gives CASSAYESGEAFF. Filled out from reference TRBV2 and TRBJ1-1, the complete variable domain reads EPEVTQTPSHQVTQMGQEVILRCVPISNHLYFYWYRQILGQKVEFLVSFYNNEISEKSEIFDDQFSVERPDGSNFTLKIRSTKLEDSAMYFCASSAYESGEAFFGQGTRLTVV.

The rearrangement uses TRBV24-1 and TRBJ2-7; a weak D match, TRBD2 (5 bases). CDR1 is KGHDR and CDR2 is SFDVKD in the germline V gene. Between the trimmed V and J ends, which lost 5 bases and 3 bases, there was a span of 10 bases. The CDR3 has 13 residues. DNA of the CDR3: TGTGCCACCAGTGGAGGACTGAGCTACGAGCAGTACTTC. It specifies CATSGGLSYEQYF.

The V and J genes are TRBV20-1 and TRBJ2-2; 7 bases align to TRBD1. With V trimmed by 5 bases and J by 6 bases, 12 bases remained unmatched. CDR1 is DFQATT, CDR2 SNEGSKA, per germline (reference sequence). CDR3 length: 15 residues. Here the CDR3 DNA reads TGCAGTGCTGAGTCCGAGACAGGGTGGGCCGGGGAGCTGTTTTTT. Its protein product is CSAESETGWAGELFF.

This clonotype was counted between two and nine times. The rearrangement uses TRBV20-1 and TRBJ2-5; D might be TRBD2 (5 bases). CDR3 length: 18 amino acids. Germline assignment: CDR1 DFQATT and CDR2 SNEGSKA (reference sequence). V lost 6 bases, J lost 4 bases, and 30 bases lay in between. The chain's CDR3 is CSASLGNFPSGRGETQYF. The CDR3, as DNA: TGCAGTGCCAGCCTCGGTAACTTTCCCAGCGGTCGGGGAGAGACCCAGTACTTC.

The CDR3: CATSRPIRTAEAFF. For the CDR3, the DNA is TGTGCCACCAGCAGACCGATAAGGACAGCGGAAGCTTTCTTT. This sequence joins TRBV15 and TRBJ1-1, with a weak D call TRBD1 (6 bases). The V end lost 2 bases, the J end lost 8 bases, and 15 bases lay between the germline ends. This CDR3 has 14 amino acids. Per germline, CDR1 LNHNV and CDR2 YYDKDF (reference sequence).

This clonotype was counted between two and nine times. The CDR3 spells CASSSRNTEAFF. The CDR3 region has the DNA TGTGCCAGCAGCTCCAGAAACACTGAAGCTTTCTTT. The rearrangement joins TRBV12-3 or TRBV12-4 to TRBJ1-1; no reliable D call. V was cut by 6 bases and J by 2 bases, with 7 bases left in between. The CDR3 has 12 amino acids.

The V gene is TRBV9, the J gene TRBJ1-2, with 8 bases that match TRBD1. J gave up 7 bases and V 0 bases, and 5 bases lay outside the gene matches. Germline V lookup: CDR1 SGDLS, CDR2 YYNGEE. This CDR3 spans 14 amino acids. The DNA for the CDR3 is TGTGCCAGCAGCGTAGGCCAGGGGGCCGGTGGCTACACCTTC. This translates into CASSVGQGAGGYTF.

This clonotype was seen a few times. This rearrangement joins TRBV15 to TRBJ2-3, with 15 bases fitting TRBD2. Trimming cost V 5 bases and J 4 bases; bases outside gene matches: 10. This CDR3 has 18 amino acids. The germline V gene encodes CDR1 LNHNV and CDR2 YYDKDF (reference sequence). Here the CDR3 DNA reads TGTGCCACCAGCTTACGGACTAGCGGGGGGGCTAGGTCAGATACGCAGTATTTT. It translates to CATSLRTSGGARSDTQYF.

This chain links TRBV6-2 or TRBV6-3 with TRBJ2-1; D assignment may be TRBD1 or TRBD2 (5 bases each). The germline V and J ends were trimmed by 4 bases and 6 bases, with 10 bases remaining between them. CDR3 length equals 13 residues. CDR1 is MNHEY and CDR2 is SVGEGT in the germline V gene. DNA of the CDR3: TGTGCCAGCAGTTCGGGACCCGTCAATGAGCAGTTCTTC. Translated, it gives CASSSGPVNEQFF.

This rearrangement joins TRBV20-1 to TRBJ1-6; 12 bases are shared with TRBD1. Losses at the gene ends were 3 bases for V and 8 bases for J; bases not matched to a gene: 5. The CDR3 totals 15 residues. Germline CDR1 and CDR2: DFQATT and SNEGSKA (reference sequence). For the CDR3, the DNA is TGCAGTGCTAGTCGCGGGACAGGGGGCTATTCACCCCTCCACTTT. Encoded protein: CSASRGTGGYSPLHF.

The J gene is TRBJ1-5, the V gene TRBV6-5; D remains ambiguous. CDR1 MNHEY and CDR2 SVGAGI come from the germline V gene. The CDR3 has 11 amino acids. V shed 1 base and J shed 11 bases, with 6 bases lying between them. DNA for the CDR3: TGTGCCAGCAGTTACTTGGGGTCCCAGCATTTT. Amino acid sequence: CASSYLGSQHF.

By sample fraction, this clonotype is medium-sized. This sequence joins TRBV20-1 and TRBJ1-1; tentatively, D is TRBD1 (6 bases). The CDR3 is 16 residues long. Germline V CDR1 and CDR2: DFQATT, SNEGSKA (reference sequence). V lost 0 bases, J lost 1 base, and 15 bases lay in between. DNA for the CDR3: TGCAGTGCTAGAGATACCGGGGGCGCACAGAACACTGAAGCTTTCTTT. Amino acids: CSARDTGGAQNTEAFF.

This clonotype was observed a handful of times. The chain is built from TRBV2 and TRBJ1-2; 8 bases align to TRBD1. The CDR3 spans 15 residues. From germline, CDR1 is SNHLY and CDR2 FYNNEI. V dropped 8 bases and J dropped 5; count of bases not matched to a gene: 13. CDR3 sequence: CASSLGQGGLYGYTF. CDR3 DNA: TGTGCCAGCTCCCTCGGACAGGGCGGTTTATATGGCTACACCTTC. Drawing the rest from reference TRBV2 and TRBJ1-2, the complete variable domain is EPEVTQTPSHQVTQMGQEVILRCVPISNHLYFYWYRQILGQKVEFLVSFYNNEISEKSEIFDDQFSVERPDGSNFTLKIRSTKLEDSAMYFCASSLGQGGLYGYTFGSGTRLTVV.

The chain is built from TRBV2 and TRBJ1-1; no definite D call. The CDR3 totals 13 residues. From germline, CDR1 is SNHLY and CDR2 FYNNEI. Between the trimmed V and J ends, which lost 6 bases and 3 bases, there was a span of 11 bases. CDR3 nucleotides: TGTGCCAGCAGGGAGAGAGCCTACACTGAAGCTTTCTTT. Translation: CASRERAYTEAFF.

The chain joins TRBV7-9 to TRBJ2-7; D not resolved. Germline assignment: CDR1 SEHNR and CDR2 FQNEAQ (reference sequence). Trimming pared 0 bases from V and 1 base from J, leaving 7 bases between. CDR3 length: 14 amino acids. CDR3 sequence (DNA): TGTGCCAGCAGCTTAGCGGGGATTTCCTACGAGCAGTACTTC. The encoded protein is CASSLAGISYEQYF.

This clonotype appeared a few times. This chain's CDR3 is CASRQGDQPQHF. Here the CDR3 DNA reads TGTGCCAGCAGACAGGGGGATCAGCCCCAGCATTTT. V and J are TRBV6-2 or TRBV6-3 and TRBJ1-5; 8 bases map to TRBD1. The germline gives CDR1 MNHEY, CDR2 SVGEGT. V lost 6 bases, J lost 5 bases, and 0 bases stayed unmatched. CDR3 length: 12 amino acids.

The rearrangement uses TRBV7-2 and TRBJ2-3; D possibly uses TRBD1 or TRBD2 (6 bases each). The CDR3 has 14 residues. Germline CDR1 and CDR2: SGHTA and FQGNSA. Trimming pared 5 bases from V and 7 bases from J, leaving 16 bases between. CDR3 nucleotide sequence: TGTGCCAGCAGCCTCTCTCGGGGGCAAAATACGCAGTATTTT. This translates into CASSLSRGQNTQYF.

J is TRBJ2-2 and V is TRBV11-2; TRBD2 aligns across 9 bases. Germline CDR1 is SGHAT and CDR2 is FQNNGV. This CDR3 contains 19 residues. Trimming cost V 1 base and J 0 bases; bases outside gene matches: 9. The CDR3 bases are TGTGCCAGCAGCTTAGTGTCATTTCTAGCGGGAACGAACACCGGGGAGCTGTTTTTT. Protein sequence: CASSLVSFLAGTNTGELFF.

V is TRBV5-1 and J is TRBJ2-2; D gene unclear. Trimming took 1 base from V and 8 from J, leaving 9 bases between them. The CDR3 consists of 13 residues. CDR1 and CDR2 (germline): SGHRS, YFSETQ. The CDR3, as DNA: TGCGCCAGCAGCTTGCGATCGTCGGGGGAGCTGTTTTTT. Residues: CASSLRSSGELFF.

The chain has TRBV27 and TRBJ2-1; D possibly uses TRBD1 or TRBD2 (5 bases each). Germline V gene lookup returns CDR1 MNHEY and CDR2 SMNVEV (reference sequence). The CDR3 is made up of 16 amino acids. Trimming left V 5 bases short and J 0 bases short, with 14 bases between. The DNA of the CDR3 is TGTGCCAGCAGTACCCTGGGACGGTCCTCCTACAATGAGCAGTTCTTC. Its protein is CASSTLGRSSYNEQFF.

The V call is TRBV2, the J call TRBJ1-3; D remains ambiguous. The CDR3 consists of 14 residues. CDR1 and CDR2 (germline): SNHLY, FYNNEI. V lost 6 bases to trimming and J lost 4 bases, with 13 bases between them. The CDR3 sequence: CASRETDEGNTIYF. Written as DNA, the CDR3 is TGTGCCAGCAGGGAGACCGATGAGGGAAACACCATATATTTT.

There are a few counts of this clonotype. V and J are TRBV7-2 and TRBJ1-5; D not certain. This CDR3 contains 13 residues. The germline V gene has CDR1 SGHTA and CDR2 FQGNSA. Trimming left V 0 bases short and J 9 bases short, with 9 bases between. CDR3 DNA: TGTGCCAGCAGCTTAGCGGACCTAACGCCCCAGCATTTT. Amino acid sequence: CASSLADLTPQHF.

The chain recombines TRBV11-3 with TRBJ1-1; D possibly corresponds to TRBD1 (5 bases). Germline V gives CDR1 SGHNT, CDR2 YENEEA. Trimming took off 5 bases at V and 3 bases at J, with 19 bases between the two ends. This CDR3 comprises 16 residues. The CDR3, as DNA: TGTGCCAGCAGCCCCTGGGGTGGGGGGAAGGACACTGAAGCTTTCTTT. Translation: CASSPWGGGKDTEAFF.

CDR3 region: CSARMGDSYGYTF. CDR3 DNA sequence: TGCAGTGCTAGAATGGGGGACAGCTATGGCTACACCTTC. The chain is built from TRBV20-1 and TRBJ1-2; 7 bases align to TRBD1. The CDR3 has 13 amino acids. Trimming at V came to 2 bases and at J to 4 bases, leaving 4 bases not matched to a gene. CDR1 and CDR2 (germline): DFQATT, SNEGSKA (reference sequence).

This clonotype has more than one count but fewer than ten. The CDR3 coding sequence is TGTGCCAGCGCCAAAGGGACACCTGAACACTACAATGAGCAGTTCTTC. Amino acids: CASAKGTPEHYNEQFF. The chain combines TRBV6-2 or TRBV6-3 with TRBJ2-1; D may be TRBD1 (6 bases). This CDR3 is built from 16 residues. Germline V gene lookup returns CDR1 MNHEY and CDR2 SVGEGT. Trimming removed 8 bases from V and 3 bases from J, with 20 bases in between.

The chain recombines TRBV28 with TRBJ1-5, with 7 positions matching TRBD1. Per the germline V gene, CDR1 is MDHEN and CDR2 is SYDVKM. V shed 6 bases, J shed 3 bases, and the junction held 14 bases outside the gene matches. This CDR3 contains 17 residues. CDR3 sequence: CASSYIFRDSDNQPQHF. In nucleotides, the CDR3 is TGTGCCAGCAGCTACATTTTCCGGGACAGTGACAATCAGCCCCAGCATTTT. Based on the CDR3 plus reference TRBV28 and TRBJ1-5, the full variable domain is DVKVTQSSRYLVKRTGEKVFLECVQDMDHENMFWYRQDPGLGLRLIYFSYDVKMKEKGDIPEGYSVSREKKERFSLILESASTNQTSMYLCASSYIFRDSDNQPQHFGDGTRLSIL.